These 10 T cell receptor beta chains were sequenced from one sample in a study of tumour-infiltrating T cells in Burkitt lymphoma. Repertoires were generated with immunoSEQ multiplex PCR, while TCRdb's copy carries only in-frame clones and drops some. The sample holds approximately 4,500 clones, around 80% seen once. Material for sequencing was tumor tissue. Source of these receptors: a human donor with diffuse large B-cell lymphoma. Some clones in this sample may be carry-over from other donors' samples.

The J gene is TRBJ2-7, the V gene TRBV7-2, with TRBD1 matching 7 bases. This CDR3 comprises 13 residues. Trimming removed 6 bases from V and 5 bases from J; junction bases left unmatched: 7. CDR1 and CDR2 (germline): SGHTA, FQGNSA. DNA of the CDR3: TGTGCCAGCAGAACTTATACAGGGGACGAGCAGTACTTC. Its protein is CASRTYTGDEQYF.

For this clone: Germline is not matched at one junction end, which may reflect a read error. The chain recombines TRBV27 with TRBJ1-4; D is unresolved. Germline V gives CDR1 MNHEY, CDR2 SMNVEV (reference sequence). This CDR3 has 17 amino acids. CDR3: CASSLYPEGHVNEKLFF. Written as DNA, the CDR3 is TGTGCTAGCAGTTTATACCCCGAGGGCCACGTTAACGAAAAACTGTTTTTT.

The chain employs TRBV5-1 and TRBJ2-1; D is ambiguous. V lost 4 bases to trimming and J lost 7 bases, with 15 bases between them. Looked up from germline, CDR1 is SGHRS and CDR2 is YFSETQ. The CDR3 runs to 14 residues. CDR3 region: CASSPLTVLNEQFF. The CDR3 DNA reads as TGCGCCAGCAGCCCACTAACGGTTTTGAATGAGCAGTTCTTC.

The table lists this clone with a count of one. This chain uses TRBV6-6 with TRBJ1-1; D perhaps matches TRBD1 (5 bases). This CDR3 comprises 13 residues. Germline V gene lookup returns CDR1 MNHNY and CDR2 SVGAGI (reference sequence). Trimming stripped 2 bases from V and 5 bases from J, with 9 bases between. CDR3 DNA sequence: TGTGCCAGCAGTTACCAGGAGGGGACTGAAGCTTTCTTT. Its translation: CASSYQEGTEAFF.

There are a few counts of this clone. As DNA, the CDR3 is TGTGCCAGCAGCTGGGCCCGGACAGTTCTCGAGACCCAGTACTTC. This encodes CASSWARTVLETQYF. V and J are TRBV5-6 and TRBJ2-5; TRBD1 is a possible D gene (6 bases). Germline V lookup: CDR1 SGHDT, CDR2 YYEEEE. The V end was cut by 3 bases, the J end by 5 bases, with 17 bases between. The CDR3 runs 15 residues.

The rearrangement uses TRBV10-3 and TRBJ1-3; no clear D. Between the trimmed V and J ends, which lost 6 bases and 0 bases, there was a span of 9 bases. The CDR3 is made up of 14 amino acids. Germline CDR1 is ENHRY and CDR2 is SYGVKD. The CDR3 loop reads CAISRDVSGNTIYF. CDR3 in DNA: TGTGCCATCAGCCGAGATGTCTCTGGAAACACCATATATTTT.

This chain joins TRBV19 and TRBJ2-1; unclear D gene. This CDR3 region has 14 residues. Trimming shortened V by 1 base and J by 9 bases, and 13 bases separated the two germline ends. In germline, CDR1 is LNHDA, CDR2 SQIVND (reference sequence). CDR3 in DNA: TGTGCCAGTAGTATAGGTGGCCCACGGACTGAGCAGTTCTTC. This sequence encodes CASSIGGPRTEQFF.

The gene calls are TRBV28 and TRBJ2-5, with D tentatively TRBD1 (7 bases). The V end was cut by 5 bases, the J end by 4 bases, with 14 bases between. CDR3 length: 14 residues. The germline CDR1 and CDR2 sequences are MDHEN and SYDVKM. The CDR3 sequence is CASSAPQGGETQYF. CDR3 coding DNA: TGTGCCAGCAGTGCCCCTCAGGGGGGAGAGACCCAGTACTTC.

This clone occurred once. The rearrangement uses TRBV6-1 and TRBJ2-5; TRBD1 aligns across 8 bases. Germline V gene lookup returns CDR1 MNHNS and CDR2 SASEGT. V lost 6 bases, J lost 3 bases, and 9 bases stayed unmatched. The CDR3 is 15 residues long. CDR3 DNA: TGTGCCAGCAGAAGGCTCCCGACAGGGGAAGAGACCCAGTACTTC. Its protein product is CASRRLPTGEETQYF.

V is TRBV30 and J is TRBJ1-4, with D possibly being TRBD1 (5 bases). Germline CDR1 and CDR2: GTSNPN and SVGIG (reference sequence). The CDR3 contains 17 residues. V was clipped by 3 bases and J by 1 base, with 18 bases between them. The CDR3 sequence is CAWRAGTLSVTNEKLFF. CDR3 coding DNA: TGTGCCTGGAGAGCCGGGACTTTGTCCGTAACTAATGAAAAACTGTTTTTT.